Each of the 4 T cell receptor beta chains below was sequenced from the same sample in a study of shared clonotypes between healthy human individuals. Method: immunoSEQ multiplex PCR; TCRdb's copy keeps in-frame clones and lacks some. The sample consists of approximately 1.5 million clones, 98% to 99% of them appearing once. Sequences were obtained from naive CD4+ T cells sorted from blood. This sample's subset: CD45RA+ positively selected. Receptors were obtained from a man aged 25 to 45 in good health.

As regards this clone: Other DNA variants within this sample encode the same CDR3. The chain recombines TRBV9 with TRBJ2-1, with no clear D. Deletions cut 0 bases from V and 0 bases from J, with 7 bases between. Per the germline V gene, CDR1 is SGDLS and CDR2 is YYNGEE. The CDR3 covers 15 residues. CDR3 amino acids: CASSVASSSYNEQFF. CDR3 DNA: TGTGCCAGCAGCGTAGCGAGTAGCTCCTACAATGAGCAGTTCTTC.

This sequence joins TRBV28 and TRBJ2-7, with D hard to call. CDR3 length: 11 amino acids. The V gene lost 4 bases and the J gene lost 6 bases, with 7 bases spanning the gap. Germline lookup yields CDR1 MDHEN and CDR2 SYDVKM. CDR3 nucleotides: TGTGCCAGCAGTTCTCTCTTCGAGCAGTACTTC. It yields the protein CASSSLFEQYF.

The rearrangement joins TRBV14 to TRBJ2-1, with D unresolved. Trimming pared 0 bases from V and 10 bases from J, leaving 13 bases between. Germline V gene sequence: CDR1 SGHDN, CDR2 FVKESK. The CDR3 contains 14 residues. CDR3 in amino acids: CASSQDLLVLEQFF. CDR3 DNA: TGTGCCAGCAGCCAAGATCTTCTAGTGCTGGAGCAGTTCTTC.

The chain recombines TRBV6-1 with TRBJ1-1, with 7 bases identical to TRBD1. Germline CDR1 is MNHNS and CDR2 is SASEGT. The length of the CDR3 is 15 residues. Trimming at V came to 8 bases and at J to 1 base, leaving 10 bases not matched to a gene. The CDR3 region is CASQTAGTANTEAFF. Here the CDR3 DNA reads TGTGCCAGCCAAACCGCCGGGACAGCGAACACTGAAGCTTTCTTT.